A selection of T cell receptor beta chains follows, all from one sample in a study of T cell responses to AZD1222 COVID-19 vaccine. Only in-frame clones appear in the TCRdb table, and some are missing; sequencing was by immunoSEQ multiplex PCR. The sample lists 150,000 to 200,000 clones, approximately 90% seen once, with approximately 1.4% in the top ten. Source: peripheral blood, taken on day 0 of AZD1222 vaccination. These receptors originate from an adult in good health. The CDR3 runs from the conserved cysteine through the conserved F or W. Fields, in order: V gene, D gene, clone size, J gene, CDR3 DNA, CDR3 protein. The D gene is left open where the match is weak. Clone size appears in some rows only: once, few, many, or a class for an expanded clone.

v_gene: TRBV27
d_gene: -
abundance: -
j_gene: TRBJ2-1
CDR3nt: TGTGCCAGCAGGCCCTCCGGGCCGGGCAATGAGCAGTTCTTC
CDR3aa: CASRPSGPGNEQFF

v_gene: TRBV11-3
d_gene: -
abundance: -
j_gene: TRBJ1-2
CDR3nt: TGTGCCAGCAGCTTAGTCGGTCGACTGTTGGGCGGCTACACCTTC
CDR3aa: CASSLVGRLLGGYTF

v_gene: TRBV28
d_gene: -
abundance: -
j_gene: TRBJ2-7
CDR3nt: TGTGCCGCTCAGGGCACCTACGAGCAGTACTTC
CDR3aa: CAAQGTYEQYF

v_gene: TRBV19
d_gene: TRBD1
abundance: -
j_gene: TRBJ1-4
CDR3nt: TGTGCCAGTAGTCCTCGACAGGGGGCTAATGAAAAACTGTTTTTT
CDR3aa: CASSPRQGANEKLFF

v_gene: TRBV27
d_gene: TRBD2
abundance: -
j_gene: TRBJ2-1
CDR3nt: TGTGCCAGCAGCCCGGGACTAGCGGGAGCTAATGAGCAGTTCTTC
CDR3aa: CASSPGLAGANEQFF

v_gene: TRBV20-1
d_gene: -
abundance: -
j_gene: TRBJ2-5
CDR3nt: TGCAGTGCTAGCCAGGGAGAGACCCAGTACTTC
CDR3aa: CSASQGETQYF

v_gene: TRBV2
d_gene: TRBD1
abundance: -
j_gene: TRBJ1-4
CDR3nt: TGTGCCAGCAGAACCGGGACAGCAGGATTTGCAACTAATGAAAAACTGTTTTTT
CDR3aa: CASRTGTAGFATNEKLFF

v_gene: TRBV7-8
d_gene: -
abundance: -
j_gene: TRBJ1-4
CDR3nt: TGTGCCAGCAGCTTAGCGAAGGACGGTTTTCTATCAACTAATGAAAAACTGTTTTTT
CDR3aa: CASSLAKDGFLSTNEKLFF

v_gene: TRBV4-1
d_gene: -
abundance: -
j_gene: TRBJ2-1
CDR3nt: TGCGCCAGCAGCCAAGAGGACACCAATTACCTCAATGAGCAGTTCTTC
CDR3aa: CASSQEDTNYLNEQFF

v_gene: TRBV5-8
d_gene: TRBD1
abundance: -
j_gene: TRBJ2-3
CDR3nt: TGTGCCAGCAGCTTGGGGGTCCTGGGACAGGGAACAGATACGCAGTATTTT
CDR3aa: CASSLGVLGQGTDTQYF

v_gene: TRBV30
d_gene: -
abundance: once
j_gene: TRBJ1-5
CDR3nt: TGTGCCTGGAGTGTTCTGGGGCAGCCCCAGCATTTT
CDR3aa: CAWSVLGQPQHF

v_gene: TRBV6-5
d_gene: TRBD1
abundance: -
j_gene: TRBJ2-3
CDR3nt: TGTGCCAGCAGTTTTAACAGGGGGACAGATACGCAGTATTTT
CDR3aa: CASSFNRGTDTQYF

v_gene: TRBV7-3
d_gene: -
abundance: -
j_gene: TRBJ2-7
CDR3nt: TGTGCCAGCAGCCCCCACCCGGCGGACGAGCAGTACTTC
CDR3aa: CASSPHPADEQYF

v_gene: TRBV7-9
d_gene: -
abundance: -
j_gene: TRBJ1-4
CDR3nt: TGTGCCAGCAGCTTAAGAGGGTTGGAGGAAAAACTGTTTTTT
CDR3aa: CASSLRGLEEKLFF

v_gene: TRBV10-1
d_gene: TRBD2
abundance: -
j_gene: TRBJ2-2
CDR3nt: TGCGCCAGCAGTGGCACTAGCGGGGGTCAGAACACCGGGGAGCTGTTTTTT
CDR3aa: CASSGTSGGQNTGELFF

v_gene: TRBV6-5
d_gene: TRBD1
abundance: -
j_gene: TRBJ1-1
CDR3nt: TGTGCCAGCAGCTTCGGACAGGGCGAAGCTTTCTTT
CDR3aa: CASSFGQGEAFF

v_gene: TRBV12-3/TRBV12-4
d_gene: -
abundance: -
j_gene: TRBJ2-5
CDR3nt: TGTGCCAGCAGTTTATGGCAAAAAGAGACCCAGTACTTC
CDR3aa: CASSLWQKETQYF

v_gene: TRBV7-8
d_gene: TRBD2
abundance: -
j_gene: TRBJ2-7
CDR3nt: TGTGCCAGCAGCTCCCGGGGGGGACATAACCCATCCTACGAGCAGTACTTC
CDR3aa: CASSSRGGHNPSYEQYF

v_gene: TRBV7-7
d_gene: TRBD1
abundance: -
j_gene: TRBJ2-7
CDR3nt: TGTGCTAGCAGCTTTCCGGGACAGGGCCCCTACGAGCAGTACTTC
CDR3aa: CASSFPGQGPYEQYF

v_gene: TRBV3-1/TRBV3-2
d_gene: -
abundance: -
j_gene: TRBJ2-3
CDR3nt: TGTGCCAGCAGCGGAGGGACGGACGGAGATACGCAGTATTTT
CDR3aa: CASSGGTDGDTQYF

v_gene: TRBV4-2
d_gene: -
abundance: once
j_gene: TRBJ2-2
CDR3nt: TGTGCCAGCGCGCTACAGACGGGATTCCGGTTCACCGGGGAGCTGTTTTTT
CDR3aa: CASALQTGFRFTGELFF

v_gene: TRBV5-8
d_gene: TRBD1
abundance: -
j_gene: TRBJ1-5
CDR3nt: TGTGCCAGCAGCTCTCAGGTCAGGACAGGCCACCTCAATCAGCCCCAGCATTTT
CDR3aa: CASSSQVRTGHLNQPQHF

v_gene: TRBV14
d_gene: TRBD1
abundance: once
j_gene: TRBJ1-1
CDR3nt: TGTGCCAGCAGCCGGGACAGGAACACTGAAGCTTTCTTT
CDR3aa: CASSRDRNTEAFF

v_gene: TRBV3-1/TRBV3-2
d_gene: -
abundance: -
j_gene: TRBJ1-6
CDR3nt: TGTGCCAGCAGCCAACGCGCACGTAATTCACCCCTCCACTTT
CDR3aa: CASSQRARNSPLHF

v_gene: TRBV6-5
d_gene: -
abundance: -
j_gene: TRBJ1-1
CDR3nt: TGTGCCACCAAAGACAGCTTGAACACTGAAGCTTTCTTT
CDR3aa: CATKDSLNTEAFF

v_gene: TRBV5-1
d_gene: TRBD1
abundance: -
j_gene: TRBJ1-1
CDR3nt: TGCGCCAGCAACACAGGGGGTGCGAACACTGAAGCTTTCTTT
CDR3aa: CASNTGGANTEAFF